Each of the 7 T cell receptor beta chains below was sequenced from the same sample in a study of blood T cell repertoires in COVID-19. Using immunoSEQ multiplex PCR, the repertoire was profiled, and TCRdb retains in-frame clones only, with some absent. The sample shows 250,000 or so clones, 75% to 90% of them seen only once. The sample was peripheral blood. These receptors all come from a woman between 40 and 55 years old who had recovered from COVID-19.

CDR3 in amino acids: CATSRDLAGGEIAFTANEQFF. The DNA for the CDR3 is TGTGCCACCAGCAGAGATCTGGCGGGGGGGGAAATAGCCTTTACTGCCAATGAGCAGTTCTTC. The V call is TRBV15, the J call TRBJ2-1; 9 bases agree with TRBD2. Germline assignment: CDR1 LNHNV and CDR2 YYDKDF (reference sequence). The CDR3 spans 21 residues. V gave up 0 bases and J gave up 6 bases; unmatched junction bases: 21.

The chain combines TRBV11-3 with TRBJ2-3, with 7 nucleotides matching TRBD2. The CDR3 totals 18 residues. Looked up from germline, CDR1 is SGHNT and CDR2 is YENEEA. V was pared by 2 bases and J by 0 bases, with 11 bases of the junction left unmatched. This chain's CDR3 is CASSLFPSSGTSTDTQYF. CDR3 nucleotide sequence: TGTGCCAGCAGCTTATTCCCCTCTAGCGGTACAAGCACAGATACGCAGTATTTT.

This chain connects TRBV20-1 to TRBJ2-4, with 7 bases identical to TRBD2. Germline values: CDR1 DFQATT, CDR2 SNEGSKA (reference sequence). V lost 3 bases to trimming and J lost 6 bases; unmatched junction nucleotides: 5. The CDR3 extends over 13 amino acids. CDR3 region: CSASVVAGNIQYF. Written as DNA, the CDR3 is TGCAGTGCTAGTGTAGTAGCGGGAAACATTCAGTACTTC.

The rearrangement links TRBV3-1 (or the pseudogene TRBV3-2) to TRBJ2-1; 9 bases are shared with TRBD1. CDR1 is LGHDT, CDR2 YNNKEL, per germline (reference sequence). The V segment lost 4 bases and the J segment 2 bases; nucleotides outside the gene matches: 6. The CDR3 covers 16 residues. CDR3 region: CASSPITGGPYNEQFF. The DNA for the CDR3 is TGTGCCAGCAGCCCCATCACAGGGGGCCCCTACAATGAGCAGTTCTTC.

The rearrangement joins TRBV10-3 to TRBJ2-3; 9 nucleotides align to TRBD1. CDR1 ENHRY and CDR2 SYGVKD come from the germline V gene. After removal of 4 bases from V and 1 base from J, the junction contained 3 bases not matched to a gene. The CDR3 loop spans 15 amino acids. The chain's CDR3 is CAISGGDRGTDTQYF. The CDR3 region has the DNA TGTGCCATCAGTGGAGGGGACAGGGGCACAGATACGCAGTATTTT.

The chain's CDR3 is CASSEEAGSGYTF. The CDR3 DNA is TGTGCCAGCAGTGAAGAAGCGGGGTCTGGCTACACCTTC. The chain links TRBV2 to TRBJ1-2, with D unresolved. CDR1 and CDR2 (germline): SNHLY, FYNNEI. CDR3 length equals 13 residues. The ends were cut back, 1 base at V and 7 bases at J, with 10 bases in the middle.

The J gene is TRBJ1-4, the V gene TRBV28, with a tentative D call TRBD1 (6 bases). Per germline, CDR1 MDHEN and CDR2 SYDVKM. The CDR3 length is 14 residues. Trimming removed 6 bases from V and 5 bases from J, with 13 bases in between. CDR3 residues: CASRPGTMNEKLFF. The CDR3 DNA reads as TGTGCCAGCAGACCCGGGACAATGAATGAAAAACTGTTTTTT.